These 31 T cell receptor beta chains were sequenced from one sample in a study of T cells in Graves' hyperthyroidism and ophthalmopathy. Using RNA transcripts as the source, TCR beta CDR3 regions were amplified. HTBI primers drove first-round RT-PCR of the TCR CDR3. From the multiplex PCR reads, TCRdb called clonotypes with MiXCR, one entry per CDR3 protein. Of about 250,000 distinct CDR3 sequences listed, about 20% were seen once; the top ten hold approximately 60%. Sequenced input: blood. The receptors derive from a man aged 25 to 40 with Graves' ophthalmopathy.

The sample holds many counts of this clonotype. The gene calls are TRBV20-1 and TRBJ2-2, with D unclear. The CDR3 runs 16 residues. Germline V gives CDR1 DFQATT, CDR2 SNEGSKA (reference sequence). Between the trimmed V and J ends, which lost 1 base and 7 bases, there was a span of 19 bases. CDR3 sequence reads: CSARVPPPPPNGELFF. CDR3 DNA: TGCAGTGCTAGAGTACCCCCACCCCCCCCTAACGGGGAGCTGTTTTTT.

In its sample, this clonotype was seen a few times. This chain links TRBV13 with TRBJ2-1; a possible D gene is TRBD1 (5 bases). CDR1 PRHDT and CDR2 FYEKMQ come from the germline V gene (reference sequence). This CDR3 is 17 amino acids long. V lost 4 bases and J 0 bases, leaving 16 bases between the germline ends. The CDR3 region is CASSSSTPGISYNEQFF. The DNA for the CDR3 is TGTGCCAGCAGCTCCTCGACTCCAGGGATCTCCTACAATGAGCAGTTCTTC.

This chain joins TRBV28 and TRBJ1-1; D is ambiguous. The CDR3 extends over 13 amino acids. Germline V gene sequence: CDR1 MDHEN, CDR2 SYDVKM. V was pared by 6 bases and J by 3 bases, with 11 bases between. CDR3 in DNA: TGTGCCAGCAGCAGTTTAGTTTACACTGAAGCTTTCTTT. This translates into CASSSLVYTEAFF. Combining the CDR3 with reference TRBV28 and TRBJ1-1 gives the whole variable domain DVKVTQSSRYLVKRTGEKVFLECVQDMDHENMFWYRQDPGLGLRLIYFSYDVKMKEKGDIPEGYSVSREKKERFSLILESASTNQTSMYLCASSSLVYTEAFFGQGTRLTVV.

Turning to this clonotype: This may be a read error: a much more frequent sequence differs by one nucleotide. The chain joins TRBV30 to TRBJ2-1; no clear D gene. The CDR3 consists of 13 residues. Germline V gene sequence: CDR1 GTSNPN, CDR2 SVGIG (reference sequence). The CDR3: CSWRRVASNEQFF. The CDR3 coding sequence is TGTTCCTGGAGACGGGTGGCGTCGAATGAGCAGTTCTTC.

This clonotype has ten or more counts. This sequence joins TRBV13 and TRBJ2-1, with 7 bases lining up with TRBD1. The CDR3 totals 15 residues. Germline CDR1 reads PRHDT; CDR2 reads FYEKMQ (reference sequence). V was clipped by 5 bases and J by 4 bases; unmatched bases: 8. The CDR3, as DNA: TGTGCCAGCAGCGGGACAGAGGAATCATACAATGAGCAGTTCTTC. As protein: CASSGTEESYNEQFF.

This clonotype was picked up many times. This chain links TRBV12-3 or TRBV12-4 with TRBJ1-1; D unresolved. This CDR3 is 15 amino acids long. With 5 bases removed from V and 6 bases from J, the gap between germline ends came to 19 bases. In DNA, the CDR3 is TGTGCCAGCAGTGCAAAAAGCCGTGGGAGCGCTGAAGCTTTCTTT. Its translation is CASSAKSRGSAEAFF.

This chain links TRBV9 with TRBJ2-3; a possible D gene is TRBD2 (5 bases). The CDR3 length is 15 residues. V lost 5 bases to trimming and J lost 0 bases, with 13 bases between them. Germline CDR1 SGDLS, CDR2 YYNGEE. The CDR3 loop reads CASSPEVSSTDTQYF. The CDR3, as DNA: TGTGCCAGCAGTCCGGAGGTATCTAGCACAGATACGCAGTATTTT.

CDR3 residues: CASSHGILAGVDNEQFF. The CDR3 DNA follows: TGTGCCAGCAGCCACGGTATCCTAGCGGGAGTGGATAATGAGCAGTTCTTC. The V and J genes are TRBV7-8 and TRBJ2-1; the match to TRBD2 covers 10 bases. The CDR3 runs to 17 residues. The junction had 14 bases not matched to a gene; V was cut back by 5 bases and J by 7 bases. Germline lookup yields CDR1 SGHVS and CDR2 FQNEAQ.

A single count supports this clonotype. CDR3 in amino acids: CAISVRDSGSPLHF. CDR3 DNA: TGTGCCATCAGTGTCCGGGACAGTGGTTCACCCCTCCACTTT. This chain links TRBV3-1 with TRBJ1-6; 7 bases line up with TRBD1. The length of the CDR3 is 14 residues. With 10 bases clipped from V and 9 bases from J, the junction kept 12 bases outside the gene matches. In germline, CDR1 is LGHDT, CDR2 YNNKEL (reference sequence).

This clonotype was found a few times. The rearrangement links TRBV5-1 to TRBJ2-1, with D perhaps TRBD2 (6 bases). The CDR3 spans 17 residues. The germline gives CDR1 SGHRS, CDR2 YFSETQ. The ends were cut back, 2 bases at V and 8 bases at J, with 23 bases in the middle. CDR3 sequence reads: CASSFRRERNVDDEQFF. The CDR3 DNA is TGCGCCAGCAGCTTTAGGAGGGAACGGAACGTCGACGATGAGCAGTTCTTC. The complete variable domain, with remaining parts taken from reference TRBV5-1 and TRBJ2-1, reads KAGVTQTPRYLIKTRGQQVTLSCSPISGHRSVSWYQQTPGQGLQFLFEYFSETQRNKGNFPGRFSGRQFSNSRSEMNVSTLELGDSALYLCASSFRRERNVDDEQFFGPGTRLTVL.

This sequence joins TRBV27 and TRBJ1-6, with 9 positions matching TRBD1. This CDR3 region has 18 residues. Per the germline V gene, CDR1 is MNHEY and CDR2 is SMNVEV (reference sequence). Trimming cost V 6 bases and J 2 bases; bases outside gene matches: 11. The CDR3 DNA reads TGTGCCAGCAGATCTGGGGGACAGGGATCGGCCTATAATTCACCCCTCCACTTT. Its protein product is CASRSGGQGSAYNSPLHF.

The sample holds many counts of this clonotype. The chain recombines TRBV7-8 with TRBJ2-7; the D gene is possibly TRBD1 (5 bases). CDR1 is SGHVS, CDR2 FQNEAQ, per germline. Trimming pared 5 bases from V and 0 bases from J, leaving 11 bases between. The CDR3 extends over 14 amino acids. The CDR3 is CASSTTGSSYEQYF. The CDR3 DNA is TGTGCCAGCAGCACCACAGGAAGCTCCTACGAGCAGTACTTC.

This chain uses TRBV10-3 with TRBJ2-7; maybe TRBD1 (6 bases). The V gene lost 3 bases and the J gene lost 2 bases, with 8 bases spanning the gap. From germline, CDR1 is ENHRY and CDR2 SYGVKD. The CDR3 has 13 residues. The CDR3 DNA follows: TGTGCCATCAGTGATAGGACAGCCTACGAGCAGTACTTC. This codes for CAISDRTAYEQYF.

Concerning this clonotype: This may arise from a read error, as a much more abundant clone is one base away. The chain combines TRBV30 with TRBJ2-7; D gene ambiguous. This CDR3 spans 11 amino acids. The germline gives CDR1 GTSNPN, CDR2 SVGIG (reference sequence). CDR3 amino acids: CARSKIREQYF. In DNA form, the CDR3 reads TGTGCCCGGAGTAAAATCCGCGAGCAGTACTTC.

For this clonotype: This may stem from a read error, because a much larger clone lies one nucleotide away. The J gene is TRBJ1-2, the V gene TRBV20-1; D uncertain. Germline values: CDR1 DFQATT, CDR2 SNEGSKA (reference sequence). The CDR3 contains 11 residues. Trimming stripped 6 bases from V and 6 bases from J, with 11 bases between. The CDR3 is CSAGAGHGYTF. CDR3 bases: TGCAGTGCGGGCGCGGGCCATGGCTACACCTTC.

CDR3 loop: CASSFIVTTGAGETDTQYF. For the CDR3, the DNA is TGTGCCAGCAGTTTTATCGTAACTACGGGAGCTGGGGAGACAGATACGCAGTATTTT. This chain uses TRBV9 with TRBJ2-3; TRBD2 is a possible D gene (6 bases). Germline CDR1 and CDR2: SGDLS and YYNGEE. The CDR3 extends over 19 amino acids. V lost 5 bases, J lost 3 bases, and 28 bases lay in between.

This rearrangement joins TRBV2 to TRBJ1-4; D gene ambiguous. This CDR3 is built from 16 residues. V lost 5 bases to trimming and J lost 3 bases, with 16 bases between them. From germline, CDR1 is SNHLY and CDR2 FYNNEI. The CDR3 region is CASSRNGQTANEKLFF. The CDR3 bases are TGTGCCAGCAGTCGGAATGGCCAGACGGCTAATGAAAAACTGTTTTTT.

The CDR3 region is CASSIRVGFSSYEQYF. As DNA, the CDR3 is TGTGCCAGTAGTATTAGGGTTGGGTTCAGCTCCTACGAGCAGTACTTC. The chain couples TRBV19 to TRBJ2-7; D call uncertain. This CDR3 has 16 residues. Trimming took off 3 bases at V and 0 bases at J, with 15 bases between the two ends. Germline lookup yields CDR1 LNHDA and CDR2 SQIVND (reference sequence).

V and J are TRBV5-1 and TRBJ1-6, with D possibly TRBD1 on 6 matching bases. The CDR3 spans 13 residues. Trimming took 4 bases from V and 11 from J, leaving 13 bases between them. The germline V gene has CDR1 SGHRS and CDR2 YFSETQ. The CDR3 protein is CASSPSSGAPLHF. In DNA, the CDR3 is TGCGCCAGCAGCCCCAGCTCAGGGGCACCCCTCCACTTT.

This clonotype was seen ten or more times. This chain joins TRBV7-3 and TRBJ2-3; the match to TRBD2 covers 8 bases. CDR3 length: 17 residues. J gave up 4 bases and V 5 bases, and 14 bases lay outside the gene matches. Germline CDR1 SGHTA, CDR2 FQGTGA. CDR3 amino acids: CASSQGGTRRESDTQYF. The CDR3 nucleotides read TGTGCCAGCAGCCAAGGCGGGACTAGGAGGGAGTCAGATACGCAGTATTTT.

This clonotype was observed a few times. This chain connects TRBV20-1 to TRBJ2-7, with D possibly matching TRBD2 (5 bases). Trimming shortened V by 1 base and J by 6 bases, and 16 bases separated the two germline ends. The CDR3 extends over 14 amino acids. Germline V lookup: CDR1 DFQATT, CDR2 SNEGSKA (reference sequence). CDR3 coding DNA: TGCAGTGCTAGAGCGAATAGCGCAGCGACCGAGCAGTACTTC. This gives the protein CSARANSAATEQYF.

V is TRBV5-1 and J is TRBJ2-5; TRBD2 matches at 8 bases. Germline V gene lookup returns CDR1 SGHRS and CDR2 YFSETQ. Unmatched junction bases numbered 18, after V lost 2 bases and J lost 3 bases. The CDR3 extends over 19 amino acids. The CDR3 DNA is TGCGCCAGCAGCTTTCCTAGCACATTTCGGGAGGGCCCGAAAGAGACCCAGTACTTC. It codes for CASSFPSTFREGPKETQYF.

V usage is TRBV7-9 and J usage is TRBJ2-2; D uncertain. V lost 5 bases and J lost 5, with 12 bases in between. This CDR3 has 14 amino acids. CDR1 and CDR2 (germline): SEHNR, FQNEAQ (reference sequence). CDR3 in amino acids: CASSPGSRTGELFF. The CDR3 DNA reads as TGTGCCAGCAGCCCCGGAAGCAGGACCGGGGAGCTGTTTTTT. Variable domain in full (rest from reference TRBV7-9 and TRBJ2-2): DTGVSQNPRHKITKRGQNVTFRCDPISEHNRLYWYRQTLGQGPEFLTYFQNEAQLEKSRLLSDRFSAERPKGSFSTLEIQRTEQGDSAMYLCASSPGSRTGELFFGEGSRLTVL.

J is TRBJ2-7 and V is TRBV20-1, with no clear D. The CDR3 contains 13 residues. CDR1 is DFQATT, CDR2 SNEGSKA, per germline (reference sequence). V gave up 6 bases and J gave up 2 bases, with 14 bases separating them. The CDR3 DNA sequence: TGCAGTGCCAAAGGGCGGACCCCCTACGAGCAGTACTTC. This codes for CSAKGRTPYEQYF.

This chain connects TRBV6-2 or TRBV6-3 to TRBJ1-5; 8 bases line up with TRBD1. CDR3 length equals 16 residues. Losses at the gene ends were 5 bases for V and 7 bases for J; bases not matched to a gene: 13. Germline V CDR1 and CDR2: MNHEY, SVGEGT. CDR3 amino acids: CASSRLAGGAKQPQHF. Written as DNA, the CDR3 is TGTGCCAGCAGTCGGTTGGCAGGGGGCGCGAAACAGCCCCAGCATTTT.

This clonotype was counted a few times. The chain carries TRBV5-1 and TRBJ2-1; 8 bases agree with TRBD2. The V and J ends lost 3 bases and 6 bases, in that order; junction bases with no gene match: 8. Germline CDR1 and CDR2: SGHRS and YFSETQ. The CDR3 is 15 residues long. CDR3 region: CASSYPGTRSNEQFF. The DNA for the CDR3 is TGCGCCAGCAGCTACCCCGGGACTAGGTCCAATGAGCAGTTCTTC. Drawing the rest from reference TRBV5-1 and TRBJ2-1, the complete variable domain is KAGVTQTPRYLIKTRGQQVTLSCSPISGHRSVSWYQQTPGQGLQFLFEYFSETQRNKGNFPGRFSGRQFSNSRSEMNVSTLELGDSALYLCASSYPGTRSNEQFFGPGTRLTVL.

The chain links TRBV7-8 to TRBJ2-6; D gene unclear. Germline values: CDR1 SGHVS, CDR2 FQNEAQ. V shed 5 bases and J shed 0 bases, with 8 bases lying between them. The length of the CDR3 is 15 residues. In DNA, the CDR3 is TGTGCCAGCAGCCCTCACGCCTCTGGGGCCAACGTCCTGACTTTC. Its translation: CASSPHASGANVLTF.

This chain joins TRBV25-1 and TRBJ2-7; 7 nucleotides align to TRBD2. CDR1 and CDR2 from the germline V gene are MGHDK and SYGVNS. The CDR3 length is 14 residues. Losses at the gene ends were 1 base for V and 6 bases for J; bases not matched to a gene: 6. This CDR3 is CASSELWGGGEQYF. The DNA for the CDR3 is TGTGCCAGCAGTGAATTATGGGGGGGAGGCGAGCAGTACTTC.

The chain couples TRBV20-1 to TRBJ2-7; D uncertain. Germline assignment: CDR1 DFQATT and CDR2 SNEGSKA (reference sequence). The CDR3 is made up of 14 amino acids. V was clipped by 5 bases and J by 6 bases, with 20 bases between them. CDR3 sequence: CSADPRQALGEQYF. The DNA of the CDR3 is TGCAGTGCTGACCCTAGACAAGCCCTAGGCGAGCAGTACTTC.

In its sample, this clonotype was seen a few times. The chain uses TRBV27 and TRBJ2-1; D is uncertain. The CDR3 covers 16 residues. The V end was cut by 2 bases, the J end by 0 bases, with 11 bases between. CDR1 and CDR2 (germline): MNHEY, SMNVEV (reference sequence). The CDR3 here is CASSLEHFTSYNEQFF. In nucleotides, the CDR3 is TGTGCCAGCAGTTTAGAGCACTTTACCTCCTACAATGAGCAGTTCTTC.

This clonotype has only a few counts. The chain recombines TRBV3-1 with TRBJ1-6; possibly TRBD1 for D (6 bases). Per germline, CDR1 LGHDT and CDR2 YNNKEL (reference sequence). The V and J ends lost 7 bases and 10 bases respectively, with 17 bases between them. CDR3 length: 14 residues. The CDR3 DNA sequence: TGTGCCAGCACCATCGAAGGGGGGAACTCACCCCTCCACTTT. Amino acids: CASTIEGGNSPLHF.